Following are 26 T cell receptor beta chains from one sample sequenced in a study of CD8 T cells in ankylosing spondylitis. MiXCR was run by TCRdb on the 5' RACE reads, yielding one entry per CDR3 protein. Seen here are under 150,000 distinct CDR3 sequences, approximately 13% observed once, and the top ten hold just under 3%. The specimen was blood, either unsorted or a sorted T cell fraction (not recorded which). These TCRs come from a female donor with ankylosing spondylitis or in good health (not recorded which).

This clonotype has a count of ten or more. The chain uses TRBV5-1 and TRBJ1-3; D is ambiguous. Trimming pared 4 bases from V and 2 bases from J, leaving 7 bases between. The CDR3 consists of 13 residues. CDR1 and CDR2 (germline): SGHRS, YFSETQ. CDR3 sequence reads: CASSPGPGNTIYF. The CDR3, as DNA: TGCGCCAGCAGCCCCGGACCTGGAAACACCATATATTTT.

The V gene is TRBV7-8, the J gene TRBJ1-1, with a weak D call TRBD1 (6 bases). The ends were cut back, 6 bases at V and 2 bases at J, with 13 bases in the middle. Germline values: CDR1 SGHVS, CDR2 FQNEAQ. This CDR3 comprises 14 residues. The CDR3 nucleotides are TGTGCCAGCAGTTGGGGGACACTAAACACTGAAGCTTTCTTT. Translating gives CASSWGTLNTEAFF. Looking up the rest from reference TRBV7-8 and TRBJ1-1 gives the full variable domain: GAGVSQSPRYKVAKRGQDVALRCDPISGHVSLFWYQQALGQGPEFLTYFQNEAQLDKSGLPSDRFFAERPEGSVSTLKIQRTQQEDSAVYLCASSWGTLNTEAFFGQGTRLTVV.

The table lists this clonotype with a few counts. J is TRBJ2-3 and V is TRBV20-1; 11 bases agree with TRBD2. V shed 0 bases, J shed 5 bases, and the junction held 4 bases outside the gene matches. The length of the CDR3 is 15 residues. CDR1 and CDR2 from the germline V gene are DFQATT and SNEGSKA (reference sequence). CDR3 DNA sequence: TGCAGTGCTAGAGATAGCGGGGGGGCGAGAGATACGCAGTATTTT. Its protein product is CSARDSGGARDTQYF.

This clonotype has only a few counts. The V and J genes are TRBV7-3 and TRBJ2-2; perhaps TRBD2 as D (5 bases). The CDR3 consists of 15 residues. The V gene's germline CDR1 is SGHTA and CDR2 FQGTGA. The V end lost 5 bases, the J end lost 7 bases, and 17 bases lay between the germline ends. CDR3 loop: CASSLPSVGSGELFF. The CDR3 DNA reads TGTGCCAGCAGCCTTCCTTCTGTGGGGAGCGGGGAGCTGTTTTTT.

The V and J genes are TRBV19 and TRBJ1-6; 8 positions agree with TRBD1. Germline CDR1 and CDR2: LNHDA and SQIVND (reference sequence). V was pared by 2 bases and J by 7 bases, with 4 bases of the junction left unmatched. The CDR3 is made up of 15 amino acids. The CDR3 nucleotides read TGTGCCAGTAGTATACAGACAGGGGTGAATTCACCCCTCCACTTT. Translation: CASSIQTGVNSPLHF.

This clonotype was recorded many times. CDR3 in amino acids: CASSFLSKSEQYF. The CDR3, as DNA: TGTGCCAGCAGTTTCCTGTCAAAGTCCGAGCAGTACTTC. The chain carries TRBV12-3 or TRBV12-4 and TRBJ2-7; D uncertain. The CDR3 sequence is 13 residues long. V shed 3 bases and J shed 6 bases, with 12 bases lying between them.

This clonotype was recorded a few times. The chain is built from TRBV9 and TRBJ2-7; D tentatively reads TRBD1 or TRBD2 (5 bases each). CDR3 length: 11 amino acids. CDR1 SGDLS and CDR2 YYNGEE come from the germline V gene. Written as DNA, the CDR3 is TGTGTCCGACCCGAGGGGTACGAGCAGTACTTC. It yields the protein CVRPEGYEQYF. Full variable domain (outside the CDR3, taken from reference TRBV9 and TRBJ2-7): DSGVTQTPKHLITATGQRVTLRCSPRSGDLSVYWYQQSLDQGLQFLIQYYNGEERAKGNILERFSAQQFPDLHSELNLSSLELGDSALYFCVRPEGYEQYFGPGTRLTVT.

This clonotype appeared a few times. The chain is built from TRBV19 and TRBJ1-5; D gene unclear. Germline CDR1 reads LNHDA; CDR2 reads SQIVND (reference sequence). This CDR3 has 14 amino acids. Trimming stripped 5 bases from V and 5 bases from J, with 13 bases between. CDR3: CASSSAEGYQPQHF. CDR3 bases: TGTGCCAGTAGTTCTGCGGAGGGATATCAGCCCCAGCATTTT.

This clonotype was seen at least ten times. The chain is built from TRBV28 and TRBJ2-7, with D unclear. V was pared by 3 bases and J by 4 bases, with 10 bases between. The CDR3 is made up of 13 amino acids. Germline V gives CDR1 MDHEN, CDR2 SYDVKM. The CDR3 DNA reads TGTGCCAGCAGTTTGGGCAGTTATTACGAGCAGTACTTC. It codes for CASSLGSYYEQYF. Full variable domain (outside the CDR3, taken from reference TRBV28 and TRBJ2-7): DVKVTQSSRYLVKRTGEKVFLECVQDMDHENMFWYRQDPGLGLRLIYFSYDVKMKEKGDIPEGYSVSREKKERFSLILESASTNQTSMYLCASSLGSYYEQYFGPGTRLTVT.

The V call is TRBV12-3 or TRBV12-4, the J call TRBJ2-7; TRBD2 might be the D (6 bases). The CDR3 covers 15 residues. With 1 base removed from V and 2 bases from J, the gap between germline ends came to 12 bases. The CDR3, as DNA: TGTGCCAGCAGTTTAGGGGCGGGATTAACCTACGAGCAGTACTTC. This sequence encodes CASSLGAGLTYEQYF.

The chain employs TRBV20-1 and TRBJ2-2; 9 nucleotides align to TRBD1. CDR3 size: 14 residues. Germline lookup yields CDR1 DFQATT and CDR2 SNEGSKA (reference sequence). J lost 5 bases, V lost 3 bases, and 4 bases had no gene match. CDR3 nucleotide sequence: TGCAGTGCTAGGGACAGGGGTAGGACCGGGGAGCTGTTTTTT. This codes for CSARDRGRTGELFF.

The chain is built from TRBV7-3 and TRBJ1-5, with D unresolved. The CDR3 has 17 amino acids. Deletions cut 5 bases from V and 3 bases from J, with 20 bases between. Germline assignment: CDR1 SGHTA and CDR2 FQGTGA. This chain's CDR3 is CASSPAWTDETNQPQHF. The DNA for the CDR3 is TGTGCCAGCAGCCCAGCATGGACCGACGAGACCAATCAGCCCCAGCATTTT.

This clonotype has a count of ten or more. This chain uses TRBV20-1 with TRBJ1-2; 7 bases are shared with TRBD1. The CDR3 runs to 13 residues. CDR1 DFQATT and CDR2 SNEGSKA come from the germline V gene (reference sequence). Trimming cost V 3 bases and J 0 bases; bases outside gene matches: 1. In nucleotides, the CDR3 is TGCAGTGCTAGGGGACAGACTAACTATGGCTACACCTTC. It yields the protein CSARGQTNYGYTF.

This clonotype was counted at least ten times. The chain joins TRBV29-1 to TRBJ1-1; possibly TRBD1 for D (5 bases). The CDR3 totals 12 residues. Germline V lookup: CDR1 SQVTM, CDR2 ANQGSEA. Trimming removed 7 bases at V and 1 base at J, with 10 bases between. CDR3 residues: CSADQGNTEAFF. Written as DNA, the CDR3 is TGCAGCGCGGACCAGGGGAACACTGAAGCTTTCTTT.

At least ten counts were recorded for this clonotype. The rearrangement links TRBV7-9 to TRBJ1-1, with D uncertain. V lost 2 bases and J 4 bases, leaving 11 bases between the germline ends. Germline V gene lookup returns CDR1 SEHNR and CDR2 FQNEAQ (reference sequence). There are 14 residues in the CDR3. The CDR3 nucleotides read TGTGCCAGCAGCTTAAGACTCTCCGGCACTGAAGCTTTCTTT. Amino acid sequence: CASSLRLSGTEAFF. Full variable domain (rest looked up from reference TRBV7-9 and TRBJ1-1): DTGVSQNPRHKITKRGQNVTFRCDPISEHNRLYWYRQTLGQGPEFLTYFQNEAQLEKSRLLSDRFSAERPKGSFSTLEIQRTEQGDSAMYLCASSLRLSGTEAFFGQGTRLTVV.

The CDR3 DNA reads TGTGCCAGCAGCCGGGACAGCAATTCACCCCTCCACTTT. This sequence encodes CASSRDSNSPLHF. The chain is built from TRBV2 and TRBJ1-6, with 7 bases that match TRBD1. CDR3 length equals 13 residues. Trimming at V came to 6 bases and at J to 7 bases, leaving 3 bases not matched to a gene. Germline CDR1 reads SNHLY; CDR2 reads FYNNEI.

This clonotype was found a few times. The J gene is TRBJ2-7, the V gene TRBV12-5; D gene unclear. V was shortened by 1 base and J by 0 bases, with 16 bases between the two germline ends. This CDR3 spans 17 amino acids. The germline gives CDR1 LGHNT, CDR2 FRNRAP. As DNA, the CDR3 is TGTGCTAGTGGTTTGGCCAGCTCGGCGCGCTTCTCCTACGAGCAGTACTTC. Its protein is CASGLASSARFSYEQYF.

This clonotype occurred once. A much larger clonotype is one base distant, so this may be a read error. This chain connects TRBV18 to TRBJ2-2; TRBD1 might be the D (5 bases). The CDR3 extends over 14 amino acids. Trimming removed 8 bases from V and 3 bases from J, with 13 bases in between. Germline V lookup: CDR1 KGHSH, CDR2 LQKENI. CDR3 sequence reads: CASPQDGYTGELFF. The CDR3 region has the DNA TGTGCCAGCCCACAGGACGGGTACACCGGGGAGCTGTTTTTT.

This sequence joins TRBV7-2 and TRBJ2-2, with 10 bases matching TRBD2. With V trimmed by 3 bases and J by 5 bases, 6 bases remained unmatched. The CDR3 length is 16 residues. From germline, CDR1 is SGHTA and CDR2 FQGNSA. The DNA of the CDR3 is TGTGCCAGCAGCTTCGCTAGCGGGAGTGGGACCGGGGAGCTGTTTTTT. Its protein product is CASSFASGSGTGELFF. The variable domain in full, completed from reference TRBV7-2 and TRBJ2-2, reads GAGVSQSPSNKVTEKGKDVELRCDPISGHTALYWYRQSLGQGLEFLIYFQGNSAPDKSGLPSDRFSAERTGGSVSTLTIQRTQQEDSAVYLCASSFASGSGTGELFFGEGSRLTVL.

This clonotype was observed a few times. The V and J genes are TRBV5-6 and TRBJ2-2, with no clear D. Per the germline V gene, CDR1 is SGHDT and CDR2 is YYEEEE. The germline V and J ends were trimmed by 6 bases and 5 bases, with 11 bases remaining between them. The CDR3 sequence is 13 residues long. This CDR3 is CASTIRMTGELFF. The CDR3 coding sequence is TGTGCCAGCACCATTCGAATGACCGGGGAGCTGTTTTTT.

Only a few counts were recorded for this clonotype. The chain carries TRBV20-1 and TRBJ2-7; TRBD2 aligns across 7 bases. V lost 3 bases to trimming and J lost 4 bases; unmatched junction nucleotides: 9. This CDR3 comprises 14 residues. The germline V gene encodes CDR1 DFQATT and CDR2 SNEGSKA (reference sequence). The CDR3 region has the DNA TGCAGTGCTAGCCCCCGGACTAGTCCGTACGAGCAGTACTTC. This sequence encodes CSASPRTSPYEQYF.

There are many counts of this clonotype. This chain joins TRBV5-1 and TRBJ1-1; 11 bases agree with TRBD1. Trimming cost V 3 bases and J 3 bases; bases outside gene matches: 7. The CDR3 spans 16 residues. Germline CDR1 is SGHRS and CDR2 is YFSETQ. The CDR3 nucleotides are TGCGCCAGCAGCTCCCGGACAGGGGGCGGGTACACTGAAGCTTTCTTT. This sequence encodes CASSSRTGGGYTEAFF.

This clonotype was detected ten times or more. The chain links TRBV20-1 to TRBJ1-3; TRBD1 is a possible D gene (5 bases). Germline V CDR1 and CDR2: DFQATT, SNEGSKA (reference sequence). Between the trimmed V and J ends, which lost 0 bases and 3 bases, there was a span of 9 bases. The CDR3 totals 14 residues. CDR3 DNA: TGCAGTGCTAGAGATGGGGGTAGTGGAAACACCATATATTTT. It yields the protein CSARDGGSGNTIYF.

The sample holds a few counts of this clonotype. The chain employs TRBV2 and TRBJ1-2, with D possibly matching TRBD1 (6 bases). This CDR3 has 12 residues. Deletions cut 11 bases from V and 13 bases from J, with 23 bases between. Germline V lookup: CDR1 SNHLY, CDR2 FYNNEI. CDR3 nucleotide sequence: TGTGCCCTCCCCGATACATGGCAGGGGTTCACCTTC. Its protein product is CALPDTWQGFTF.

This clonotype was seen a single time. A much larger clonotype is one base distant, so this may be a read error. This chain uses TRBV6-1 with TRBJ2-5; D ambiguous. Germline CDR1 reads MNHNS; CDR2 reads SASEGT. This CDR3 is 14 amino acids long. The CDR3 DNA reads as TGTGTCAGCACCTCGTTTTCAGTCCAAGAGACCCAGTACTTC. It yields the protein CVSTSFSVQETQYF.

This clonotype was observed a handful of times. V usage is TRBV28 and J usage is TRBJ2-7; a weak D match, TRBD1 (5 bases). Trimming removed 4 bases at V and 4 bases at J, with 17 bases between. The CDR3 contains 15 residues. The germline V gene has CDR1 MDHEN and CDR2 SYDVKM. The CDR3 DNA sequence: TGTGCCAGCAGTTGGGATGGGCAGGGTAGATACGAGCAGTACTTC. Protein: CASSWDGQGRYEQYF.